The 4 T cell receptor beta chains below all came from one sample that was sequenced in a study of T cell repertoires in cytomegalovirus infection. Their recognized antigens are unknown. TCRdb itself ran the reads through MiXCR, one entry per CDR3 protein. The sample yields about 350,000 distinct CDR3 sequences, around a third seen once. Sequences were derived from cultured PBMCs, sampled from culture after CMV antigen stimulation. The origin of the receptors is a human donor in good health (CMV status not recorded). Some clones in this sample may be carry-over from other donors' samples.

Here the CDR3 DNA reads TGTGCCAGCAGCTTATATTCGGGAGGCCCCTACAATGAGCAGTTCTTC. This translates into CASSLYSGGPYNEQFF. The rearrangement joins TRBV11-2 to TRBJ2-1; 7 nucleotides match TRBD2. This CDR3 has 16 amino acids. Germline V gene lookup returns CDR1 SGHAT and CDR2 FQNNGV. V was clipped by 2 bases and J by 2 bases; unmatched bases: 6.

The rearrangement joins TRBV27 to TRBJ2-5; 9 bases are shared with TRBD1. This CDR3 comprises 16 residues. V gave up 5 bases and J gave up 2 bases; unmatched junction bases: 9. Germline V lookup: CDR1 MNHEY, CDR2 SMNVEV (reference sequence). The CDR3 reads CASSDRGQGYQETQYF. CDR3 nucleotides: TGTGCCAGCAGTGACCGTGGACAGGGGTATCAAGAGACCCAGTACTTC.

This clonotype was seen many times. The chain combines TRBV27 with TRBJ2-7; 12 positions agree with TRBD2. V was pared by 2 bases and J by 5 bases, with 7 bases of the junction left unmatched. Germline CDR1 reads MNHEY; CDR2 reads SMNVEV (reference sequence). The CDR3 runs to 16 residues. The DNA for the CDR3 is TGTGCCAGCAGTTTAGTATCTAGCGGGAGGGCGCACGAGCAGTACTTC. Amino acids: CASSLVSSGRAHEQYF.

This clonotype turned up a few times. The chain employs TRBV6-2 or TRBV6-3 and TRBJ2-7; 9 bases fit TRBD2. Germline V lookup: CDR1 MNHEY, CDR2 SVGEGT. CDR3 size: 15 residues. Trimming removed 2 bases from V and 3 bases from J; junction bases left unmatched: 5. The CDR3 bases are TGTGCCAGCAGTTACGCTGGAGCGGGGGGCTACGAGCAGTACGTC. As protein: CASSYAGAGGYEQYV.